A single sample gave rise to the 32 T cell receptor beta chains below, sequenced in a study of blood T cell repertoires in COVID-19. This table comes from immunoSEQ multiplex PCR, and its TCRdb copy is limited to in-frame clones, with some not included. Of about 46,000 clones in the sample, 70% to 90% are singletons; the top ten hold around 1.2%. The sample consisted of peripheral blood. Every receptor here comes from a man between 60 and 75 years old with acute or convalescent COVID-19.

The rearrangement uses TRBV28 and TRBJ1-2, with D possibly matching TRBD1 (5 bases). Trimming removed 6 bases from V and 9 bases from J, with 11 bases in between. Germline CDR1 is MDHEN and CDR2 is SYDVKM. This CDR3 comprises 11 residues. CDR3 DNA: TGTGCCAGCAGCTCGACAGACCGCTACACCTTC. Protein sequence: CASSSTDRYTF.

This chain links TRBV27 with TRBJ1-1, with 9 bases identical to TRBD1. With V trimmed by 4 bases and J by 8 bases, 5 bases remained unmatched. This CDR3 comprises 13 residues. Germline V gives CDR1 MNHEY, CDR2 SMNVEV (reference sequence). Written as DNA, the CDR3 is TGTGCCAGCAGTTCGCCCACAGGGGGCGAAGCTTTCTTT. It specifies CASSSPTGGEAFF.

The chain carries TRBV10-3 and TRBJ1-1; TRBD1 might be the D (5 bases). This CDR3 contains 13 residues. Per germline, CDR1 ENHRY and CDR2 SYGVKD. Between the trimmed V and J ends, which lost 5 bases and 3 bases, there was a span of 10 bases. The CDR3 reads CAISSGGYTEAFF. Written as DNA, the CDR3 is TGTGCCATCAGTAGCGGGGGGTACACTGAAGCTTTCTTT.

This clone was picked up one time. This CDR3 reads CASSLDLEAFF. In nucleotides, the CDR3 is TGTGCCAGCAGCCTAGACCTGGAAGCTTTCTTT. The chain combines TRBV28 with TRBJ1-1; no reliable D call. V was cut by 6 bases and J by 8 bases, with 10 bases left in between. This CDR3 contains 11 residues. Germline values: CDR1 MDHEN, CDR2 SYDVKM.

CDR3 DNA: TGTGCCAGCTCACCAAGCGAGGCGTCAGGGGGTAAAGAGCAGTACTTC. Amino acid sequence: CASSPSEASGGKEQYF. The rearrangement joins TRBV18 to TRBJ2-7, with 7 bases aligning to TRBD1. Germline values: CDR1 KGHSH, CDR2 LQKENI. The CDR3 sequence is 16 residues long. The trim removed 2 bases at V and 7 bases at J, leaving 14 bases unmatched.

This clone appeared once. CDR3 DNA sequence: TGTGCCAGCAGCTTCGGGCGGGGGCGAGAGACCCAGTACTTC. The encoded protein is CASSFGRGRETQYF. The gene calls are TRBV11-3 and TRBJ2-5; D perhaps matches TRBD2 (7 bases). Trimming cost V 3 bases and J 4 bases, with 12 bases left between them. The CDR3 sequence is 14 residues long. The V gene's germline CDR1 is SGHNT and CDR2 YENEEA.

This chain connects TRBV4-1 to TRBJ2-5; 11 bases map to TRBD1. The trim removed 4 bases at V and 2 bases at J, leaving 6 bases unmatched. The germline V gene has CDR1 MGHRA and CDR2 YSYEKL. The length of the CDR3 is 16 residues. This chain's CDR3 is CASSPPGQGGQETQYF. The CDR3 DNA follows: TGCGCCAGCAGCCCCCCGGGACAGGGGGGGCAAGAGACCCAGTACTTC.

This chain joins TRBV5-6 and TRBJ2-1; weak D call: TRBD2 (6 bases). CDR1 is SGHDT and CDR2 is YYEEEE in the germline V gene. The CDR3 consists of 15 residues. V was clipped by 4 bases and J by 0 bases, with 11 bases between them. The CDR3 bases are TGTGCCAGCAGCCTTGGAGGGCTCTCCTACAATGAGCAGTTCTTC. Translated, it gives CASSLGGLSYNEQFF.

This chain links TRBV10-3 with TRBJ2-4; weak D call: TRBD1 (6 bases). The CDR3 runs to 15 residues. V was clipped by 6 bases and J by 0 bases, with 12 bases between them. Germline V gene lookup returns CDR1 ENHRY and CDR2 SYGVKD. CDR3: CAISETGLAKNIQYF. In nucleotides, the CDR3 is TGTGCCATCAGCGAAACAGGGTTAGCCAAAAACATTCAGTACTTC.

Only a few counts were recorded for this clone. The chain employs TRBV10-3 and TRBJ1-1; 7 bases agree with TRBD1. The junction had 7 bases not matched to a gene; V was cut back by 6 bases and J by 3 bases. CDR1 and CDR2 from the germline V gene are ENHRY and SYGVKD. The CDR3 has 14 amino acids. CDR3 sequence: CAISTTGVDTEAFF. In nucleotides, the CDR3 is TGTGCCATCAGCACAACAGGGGTGGACACTGAAGCTTTCTTT.

This clone was found once. V is TRBV6-1 and J is TRBJ1-2, with TRBD1 as a possible D gene (6 bases). The V end lost 3 bases, the J end lost 9 bases, and 11 bases lay between the germline ends. The CDR3 totals 12 residues. The germline V gene encodes CDR1 MNHNS and CDR2 SASEGT. The CDR3 spells CASSDRGGSYTF. The CDR3, as DNA: TGTGCCAGCAGTGACAGGGGAGGGAGCTACACCTTC.

The CDR3 loop reads CASSGQGPYEQYF. CDR3 sequence (DNA): TGTGCCAGCAGTGGACAGGGACCCTACGAGCAGTACTTC. V usage is TRBV28 and J usage is TRBJ2-7, with 8 nucleotides matching TRBD1. V lost 5 bases and J lost 2; bases outside the gene matches: 2. Germline V lookup: CDR1 MDHEN, CDR2 SYDVKM. This CDR3 comprises 13 residues.

The V call is TRBV12-3 or TRBV12-4, the J call TRBJ2-3; D not resolved. This CDR3 contains 13 residues. Trimming cost V 2 bases and J 5 bases, with 8 bases left between them. The CDR3 reads CASSLLRRDTQYF. CDR3 bases: TGTGCCAGCAGTTTACTGAGGCGAGATACGCAGTATTTT.

V and J are TRBV2 and TRBJ1-2; D perhaps matches TRBD1 (6 bases). The CDR3 covers 20 residues. Germline loops: CDR1 SNHLY, CDR2 FYNNEI. Trimming removed 7 bases at V and 2 bases at J, with 32 bases between. The CDR3 region has the DNA TGTGCCAGCAAAAGGGGGTTGAAACACAGATGGGTAGATGGCAACTATGGCTACACCTTC. It is translated as CASKRGLKHRWVDGNYGYTF.

The chain has TRBV5-1 and TRBJ1-2; D is unresolved. This CDR3 has 14 residues. The V gene lost 0 bases and the J gene lost 4 bases, with 10 bases spanning the gap. Per the germline V gene, CDR1 is SGHRS and CDR2 is YFSETQ. For the CDR3, the DNA is TGCGCCAGCAGCTTGGATGATGGCTCCTATGGCTACACCTTC. Its translation: CASSLDDGSYGYTF.

This chain connects TRBV4-1 to TRBJ2-7; the match to TRBD1 covers 8 bases. V lost 0 bases to trimming and J lost 9 bases; unmatched junction nucleotides: 13. Germline V gives CDR1 MGHRA, CDR2 YSYEKL. This CDR3 spans 16 amino acids. The CDR3 sequence: CASSQDVSRDRSGQYF. The DNA of the CDR3 is TGCGCCAGCAGCCAAGATGTGAGCCGGGACAGGTCCGGGCAGTACTTC.

The V and J genes are TRBV4-1 and TRBJ2-3; 10 bases fit TRBD1. The CDR3 loop spans 17 amino acids. Germline CDR1 is MGHRA and CDR2 is YSYEKL. V shed 3 bases and J 4 bases; nucleotides not matched to a gene: 10. CDR3 amino acids: CASSQGLTGTGADTQYF. DNA for the CDR3: TGCGCCAGCAGCCAGGGGTTAACAGGGACAGGGGCAGATACGCAGTATTTT.

With regard to this clone: An end of the junction differs from the germline gene, which may be a read error. This chain joins TRBV7-7 and TRBJ1-6, with 9 bases aligning to TRBD1. Germline V CDR1 and CDR2: SSHAT, FNYEAQ (reference sequence). The CDR3 loop spans 18 amino acids. This chain's CDR3 is CASSLARTGVREDSPLHF. In nucleotides, the CDR3 is TGTGCTAGCAGCTTAGCGAGGACAGGGGTCCGGGAGGATTCACCCCTCCACTTT.

V gene TRBV5-1 combines with J gene TRBJ1-2; 7 bases map to TRBD1. Germline CDR1 reads SGHRS; CDR2 reads YFSETQ. After removal of 5 bases from V and 4 bases from J, the junction contained 8 bases not matched to a gene. This CDR3 contains 14 residues. The CDR3 sequence is CASSSGQASYGYTF. CDR3 nucleotide sequence: TGCGCCAGCAGTTCCGGACAGGCATCCTATGGCTACACCTTC.

The CDR3 DNA follows: TGTGCCAGTAGTATCGCCAGTAAGATCTCTGGGGCCAACGTCCTGACTTTC. Residues: CASSIASKISGANVLTF. The rearrangement links TRBV19 to TRBJ2-6; no clear D gene. Trimming pared 3 bases from V and 0 bases from J, leaving 12 bases between. The CDR3 covers 17 residues. The germline V gene encodes CDR1 LNHDA and CDR2 SQIVND (reference sequence).

The rearrangement uses TRBV7-8 and TRBJ2-4, with TRBD2 matching 7 bases. The CDR3 totals 14 residues. Losses at the gene ends were 4 bases for V and 8 bases for J; bases not matched to a gene: 8. Germline CDR1 is SGHVS and CDR2 is FQNEAQ. The CDR3 region is CASSWTGGGDIQYF. Written as DNA, the CDR3 is TGTGCCAGCAGCTGGACGGGGGGAGGTGACATTCAGTACTTC. Full variable domain (rest looked up from reference TRBV7-8 and TRBJ2-4): GAGVSQSPRYKVAKRGQDVALRCDPISGHVSLFWYQQALGQGPEFLTYFQNEAQLDKSGLPSDRFFAERPEGSVSTLKIQRTQQEDSAVYLCASSWTGGGDIQYFGAGTRLSVL.

This CDR3 is CATSRGSYADREINEKLFF. The CDR3 region has the DNA TGTGCCACCAGTCGTGGTTCTTACGCGGACAGGGAGATTAATGAAAAACTGTTTTTT. The chain couples TRBV24-1 to TRBJ1-4; 8 positions agree with TRBD1. CDR3 size: 19 residues. Germline CDR1 reads KGHDR; CDR2 reads SFDVKD. J gave up 4 bases and V 6 bases, and 18 bases lay outside the gene matches.

J is TRBJ2-7 and V is TRBV5-1; TRBD2 aligns across 8 bases. CDR3 length equals 15 residues. Trimming took 0 bases from V and 4 from J; bases not matched to a gene: 6. The germline gives CDR1 SGHRS, CDR2 YFSETQ. The CDR3 DNA follows: TGCGCCAGCAGCTTGGCCGGGACTAGGGCGTACGAGCAGTACTTC. Amino acids: CASSLAGTRAYEQYF.

This clone appeared once. This sequence joins TRBV2 and TRBJ1-5; weak D call: TRBD1 (5 bases). The CDR3 covers 16 residues. V was pared by 7 bases and J by 3 bases, with 19 bases between. Germline CDR1 is SNHLY and CDR2 is FYNNEI. Here the CDR3 reads CASTPGDSPFNQPQHF. CDR3 nucleotides: TGTGCCAGCACCCCAGGCGACAGCCCTTTCAATCAGCCCCAGCATTTT. The full variable domain, with the rest looked up from reference TRBV2 and TRBJ1-5, is EPEVTQTPSHQVTQMGQEVILRCVPISNHLYFYWYRQILGQKVEFLVSFYNNEISEKSEIFDDQFSVERPDGSNFTLKIRSTKLEDSAMYFCASTPGDSPFNQPQHFGDGTRLSIL.

In this sample, this clone turned up a few times. The chain is built from TRBV5-1 and TRBJ2-3, with 10 bases matching TRBD2. The CDR3 runs 16 residues. Germline-derived CDR1 and CDR2 are SGHRS and YFSETQ. The ends lost 0 bases at V and 5 bases at J; junction bases unmatched: 6. This chain's CDR3 is CASSLGSGRLGDTQYF. In DNA form, the CDR3 reads TGCGCCAGCAGCTTGGGTAGCGGGAGGTTAGGAGATACGCAGTATTTT.

CDR3 bases: TGTGCCAGCAGCGTAGGGCCGACAGGGGATGGCTACACCTTC. Translation: CASSVGPTGDGYTF. The chain couples TRBV9 to TRBJ1-2, with TRBD1 matching over 8 bases. CDR1 is SGDLS and CDR2 is YYNGEE in the germline V gene. V dropped 0 bases and J dropped 6; count of bases not matched to a gene: 4. This CDR3 spans 14 amino acids.

The V gene is TRBV3-1 (or the pseudogene TRBV3-2), the J gene TRBJ1-4; TRBD1 agrees at 7 bases. Per the germline V gene, CDR1 is LGHDT and CDR2 is YNNKEL (reference sequence). Trimming took 3 bases from V and 7 from J; bases not matched to a gene: 8. This CDR3 spans 15 amino acids. In DNA, the CDR3 is TGTGCCAGCAGCCAGCGGACAGGTCGTGTTGAAAAACTGTTTTTT. Its translation is CASSQRTGRVEKLFF.

This clone was counted a single time. The chain recombines TRBV29-1 with TRBJ1-1, with D possibly being TRBD1 (6 bases). Trimming removed 7 bases from V and 8 bases from J, with 20 bases in between. This CDR3 spans 13 amino acids. CDR1 SQVTM and CDR2 ANQGSEA come from the germline V gene. The CDR3 region has the DNA TGCAGCGCCCGTACGACCAGGGGATCAGAAGCTTTCTTT. Encoded protein: CSARTTRGSEAFF.

This clone was recorded only once. The chain links TRBV5-6 to TRBJ2-7; no clear D. CDR1 is SGHDT and CDR2 is YYEEEE in the germline V gene. The CDR3 runs to 16 residues. Trimming removed 0 bases from V and 0 bases from J, with 13 bases in between. CDR3 sequence (DNA): TGTGCCAGCAGCTTGGCCTGGAGCGCCGCCTCCTACGAGCAGTACTTC. Its protein is CASSLAWSAASYEQYF.

The rearrangement uses TRBV7-2 and TRBJ2-5, with TRBD2 matching 7 bases. Germline-derived CDR1 and CDR2 are SGHTA and FQGNSA. The CDR3 contains 13 residues. Trimming cost V 7 bases and J 7 bases; bases outside gene matches: 9. The CDR3 DNA sequence: TGTGCCAGCAACTATGGACTAGAGGGGACCCAGTACTTC. Translating it yields CASNYGLEGTQYF.

The V call is TRBV6-5, the J call TRBJ2-1, with 7 bases that match TRBD2. Germline values: CDR1 MNHEY, CDR2 SVGAGI. Trimming cost V 4 bases and J 3 bases; bases outside gene matches: 6. This CDR3 contains 15 residues. The CDR3 loop reads CASSFTGLNYNEQFF. As DNA, the CDR3 is TGTGCCAGCAGTTTCACGGGACTAAACTACAATGAGCAGTTCTTC.

The chain recombines TRBV2 with TRBJ1-1; 9 bases are shared with TRBD1. This CDR3 is 14 amino acids long. With V trimmed by 4 bases and J by 3 bases, 3 bases remained unmatched. The germline gives CDR1 SNHLY, CDR2 FYNNEI. CDR3 DNA sequence: TGTGCCAGCAGTGGGGGACAGGGTTACACTGAAGCTTTCTTT. This encodes CASSGGQGYTEAFF.